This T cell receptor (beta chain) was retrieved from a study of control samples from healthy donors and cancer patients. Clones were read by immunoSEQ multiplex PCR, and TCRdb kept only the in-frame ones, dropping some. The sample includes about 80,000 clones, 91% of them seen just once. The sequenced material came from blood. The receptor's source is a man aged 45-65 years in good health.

The chain's CDR3 is CASSYGGPNTGELFF. The CDR3 coding sequence is TGTGCCAGCAGTTACGGGGGCCCGAACACCGGGGAGCTGTTTTTT. V usage is TRBV6-6 and J usage is TRBJ2-2; D perhaps matches TRBD1 (6 bases). Germline-derived CDR1 and CDR2 are MNHNY and SVGAGI (reference sequence). This CDR3 has 15 amino acids. Trimming removed 2 bases from V and 0 bases from J, with 7 bases in between.